Following are 13 T cell receptor beta chains from one sample sequenced in a study of blood T cells in healthy people across ages. Through a sample-barcoded 5' primer and a J-beta primer mix, a second PCR was run for roughly 7 to 11 cycles. One entry per CDR3 protein, called by TCRdb with MiXCR from the 5' RACE reads. The sample lists over a million distinct CDR3 sequences; less than 50% were seen once. Sequenced material: blood. These receptors were collected from a woman aged 55 to 70 in good health.

The V gene is TRBV5-5, the J gene TRBJ2-5; D possibly corresponds to TRBD1 (5 bases). Trimming removed 0 bases from V and 7 bases from J, with 19 bases in between. CDR3 length: 16 residues. The germline V gene has CDR1 SGHKS and CDR2 YYEKEE (reference sequence). CDR3 nucleotides: TGTGCCAGCAGCTTGGTGCAGGGCGCGCAAGTAGGGACCCAGTACTTC. Residues: CASSLVQGAQVGTQYF.

This clonotype occurred a few times. The gene calls are TRBV5-1 and TRBJ2-6, with a tentative D call TRBD1 (6 bases). From germline, CDR1 is SGHRS and CDR2 YFSETQ. With 6 bases removed from V and 0 bases from J, the gap between germline ends came to 19 bases. The CDR3 runs 18 residues. As DNA, the CDR3 is TGCGCCAGCACCCTCCCCAGCAGGGGCGGCTCTGGGGCCAACGTCCTGACTTTC. It is translated as CASTLPSRGGSGANVLTF.

This clonotype has more than one count but fewer than ten. The rearrangement links TRBV5-1 to TRBJ1-2, with D unclear. The CDR3 has 14 residues. Germline V gene data show CDR1 as SGHRS and CDR2 as YFSETQ. V dropped 5 bases and J dropped 0 bases, with 11 bases sitting between them. CDR3 sequence reads: CASSRANSNYGYTF. In DNA form, the CDR3 reads TGCGCCAGCAGTCGAGCGAATTCTAACTATGGCTACACCTTC.

This clonotype was seen repeatedly, ten times or more. The chain joins TRBV6-5 to TRBJ2-7, with 7 bases fitting TRBD1. V was pared by 6 bases and J by 7 bases, with 6 bases of the junction left unmatched. CDR3 size: 12 residues. Germline lookup yields CDR1 MNHEY and CDR2 SVGAGI. CDR3 amino acids: CASRQGPREQYF. In DNA, the CDR3 is TGTGCCAGCAGACAGGGGCCTCGGGAGCAGTACTTC.

The gene calls are TRBV5-1 and TRBJ2-7; D unresolved. Germline CDR1 reads SGHRS; CDR2 reads YFSETQ. The ends were cut back, 2 bases at V and 7 bases at J, with 16 bases in the middle. The CDR3 sequence is 14 residues long. CDR3 sequence reads: CASSLSTAYNEQYF. The CDR3 DNA sequence: TGCGCCAGCAGCTTATCCACCGCTTACAATGAGCAGTACTTC.

The CDR3 region is CATRKGVGEQFF. The CDR3 DNA follows: TGTGCCACCAGGAAGGGGGTCGGTGAGCAGTTCTTC. This rearrangement joins TRBV27 to TRBJ2-1; D possibly corresponds to TRBD1 (6 bases). The CDR3 loop spans 12 amino acids. V was pared by 10 bases and J by 9 bases, with 16 bases between. From germline, CDR1 is MNHEY and CDR2 SMNVEV (reference sequence).

V is TRBV13 and J is TRBJ2-3, with 7 bases matching TRBD2. V shed 3 bases, J shed 3 bases, and the junction held 3 bases outside the gene matches. The length of the CDR3 is 14 residues. Germline V gene sequence: CDR1 PRHDT, CDR2 FYEKMQ (reference sequence). DNA of the CDR3: TGTGCCAGCAGCTTGGGACTATTAACAGATACGCAGTATTTT. Translating gives CASSLGLLTDTQYF.

The chain employs TRBV6-1 and TRBJ1-5; no definite D call. V lost 4 bases and J lost 4, with 11 bases in between. Germline CDR1 MNHNS, CDR2 SASEGT. The CDR3 is 14 amino acids. For the CDR3, the DNA is TGTGCCAGCAGTGGGGCGCAACTTAATCAGCCCCAGCATTTT. Amino acids: CASSGAQLNQPQHF.

The chain links TRBV29-1 to TRBJ2-1; D ambiguous. Trimming cost V 7 bases and J 0 bases, with 10 bases left between them. Germline V gene sequence: CDR1 SQVTM, CDR2 ANQGSEA. CDR3 size: 13 residues. CDR3: CSDTTGSYNEQFF. The CDR3 coding sequence is TGCAGCGATACAACTGGCTCCTACAATGAGCAGTTCTTC.

The V and J genes are TRBV27 and TRBJ2-3; tentatively, D is TRBD2 (6 bases). The length of the CDR3 is 16 residues. Germline V gene lookup returns CDR1 MNHEY and CDR2 SMNVEV (reference sequence). The V gene lost 0 bases and the J gene lost 5 bases, with 15 bases spanning the gap. In DNA, the CDR3 is TGTGCCAGCAGTTTATCGACGGGAGAGGCTGTAGATACGCAGTATTTT. Translating gives CASSLSTGEAVDTQYF.

V gene TRBV4-1 combines with J gene TRBJ2-7, with D uncertain. CDR3 length: 14 residues. Germline-derived CDR1 and CDR2 are MGHRA and YSYEKL. V was clipped by 5 bases and J by 7 bases, with 18 bases between them. CDR3 nucleotides: TGCGCCAGCAGCGCTACGTCGGCCGCGCGTGAGCAGTACTTC. Translating it yields CASSATSAAREQYF.

The chain joins TRBV6-6 to TRBJ2-1, with 7 nucleotides matching TRBD2. Germline V lookup: CDR1 MNHNY, CDR2 SVGAGI (reference sequence). With 2 bases clipped from V and 15 bases from J, the junction kept 13 bases outside the gene matches. CDR3 length: 14 residues. The CDR3 DNA reads as TGTGCCAGCAGTTACACCCGCCCAGCGGGATGGCCGTTCTTC. Encoded protein: CASSYTRPAGWPFF.

In regard to this clonotype: This clone may be a read error of a much larger clone one base away. This chain joins TRBV7-8 and TRBJ2-1, with 8 bases that match TRBD2. Germline lookup yields CDR1 SGHVS and CDR2 FQNEAQ. This CDR3 is 17 amino acids long. The CDR3 region is CASGLRSGSRTYNEQFF. CDR3 in DNA: TGTGCCAGCGGCTTGAGAAGCGGGAGCCGAACTTACAATGAGCAGTTCTTC.